The source of this T cell receptor (beta chain) is a study of T cells in Graves' hyperthyroidism and ophthalmopathy. Amplified regions were TCR beta CDR3 sequences from RNA transcripts. The HTBI primer set was used in a first-round RT-PCR of the TCR CDR3. MiXCR was run by TCRdb on the multiplex PCR reads, yielding one entry per CDR3 protein. The repertoire holds some 600,000 distinct CDR3 sequences, with approximately 13% as singletons. The study's findings and limits: Also found in blood were most expanded thyroid clonotypes above 0.001.

The CDR3 sequence is 13 residues long. The J segment lost 5 bases and the V segment lost 3 bases, leaving 3 bases of the junction unmatched. This clonotype was counted ten times or more. What it binds is unknown. Newly diagnosed hyperthyroidism patients aged 18 to 65 years had disease lasting under 2 months. Diagnostic assessment was based on clinical symptoms, serum thyroxine and TRAb, thyroid ultrasound and orbital computed tomography. Using around 10 ml of fresh peripheral blood, PBMCs were prepared. The source material was blood. The TCR sequence derives from a woman in her twenties or thirties with Graves' hyperthyroidism that later progressed to Graves' ophthalmopathy. The J gene is TRBJ2-5, the V gene TRBV12-3 or TRBV12-4; 7 bases map to TRBD2. The CDR3 loop reads CASSFRGGETQYF. CDR3 bases: TGTGCCAGCAGTTTTCGGGGAGGGGAGACCCAGTACTTC.